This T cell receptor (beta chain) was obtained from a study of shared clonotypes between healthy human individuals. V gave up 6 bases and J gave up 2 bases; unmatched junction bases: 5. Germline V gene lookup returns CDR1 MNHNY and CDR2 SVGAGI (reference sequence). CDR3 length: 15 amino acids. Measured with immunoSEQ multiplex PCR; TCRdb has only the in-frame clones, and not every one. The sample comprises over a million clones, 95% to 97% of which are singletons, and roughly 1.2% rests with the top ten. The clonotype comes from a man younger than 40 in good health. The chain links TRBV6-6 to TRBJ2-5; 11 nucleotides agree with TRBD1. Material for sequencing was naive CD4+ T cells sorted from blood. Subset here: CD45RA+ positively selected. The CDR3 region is CASSRDRGKQETQYF. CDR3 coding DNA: TGTGCCAGCAGCCGGGACAGGGGGAAGCAAGAGACCCAGTACTTC.